This paragraph covers one T cell receptor beta chain sequence. Antigen: not known. This sample is part of a study of graft-versus-host responses after intestinal transplantation. Clones were sequenced by immunoSEQ multiplex PCR, and TCRdb holds only the in-frame ones, with some missing. The sample records about 99,000 clones, roughly 93% being singletons. CDR1 is SEHNR and CDR2 is FQNEAQ in the germline V gene (reference sequence). The CDR3 totals 14 residues. Trimming shortened V by 2 bases and J by 5 bases, and 10 bases separated the two germline ends. The origin of this receptor is a human donor who received an intestinal transplant. The sample here was unstimulated CD8+ T cells sorted from spleen or lymph node cells, taken before intestinal transplant. The J gene is TRBJ2-1, the V gene TRBV7-9; D not certain. This CDR3 is CASSLYGNNNEQFF. The CDR3 DNA sequence: TGTGCCAGCAGCTTATATGGGAACAACAATGAGCAGTTCTTC.